Listed here are 3 T cell receptor beta chains from one sample, sequenced in a study of T cell responses to AZD1222 COVID-19 vaccine (dated by TCRdb to 2020 to 2022). This specimen's time point label, per the study, means: about 28 days (+/-7) after the second vaccine dose. The protocol used for the library was the immunoSEQ multiplex PCR assay. TCRdb's version of the immuneACCESS table is confined to in-frame rearrangements and falls short of the full clone set. An unresolved V gene accounts for under half of the shortfall where checked; the remainder is of unknown origin. Within this sample are 150,000 to 200,000 clones, with around 90% of them counted one time only. The top ten hold more than 1.5% of the sample. The source was peripheral blood, collected 28 days after the second AZD1222 dose. The receptors shown here come from an adult who received the AZD1222 COVID-19 vaccine.

The rearrangement uses TRBV4-2 and TRBJ2-3; 9 bases are a match to TRBD2. After removal of 0 bases from V and 2 bases from J, the junction contained 6 bases not matched to a gene. The CDR3 covers 17 residues. The V gene's germline CDR1 is LGHNA and CDR2 YNFKEQ. The DNA of the CDR3 is TGTGCCAGCAGCCAAGATGGGGCGGGGGGGTTCACAGATACGCAGTATTTT. It encodes CASSQDGAGGFTDTQYF.

CDR3 nucleotide sequence: TGTGCCAGCACCCACGGACAGGGGGGAAGGTCACCCCTCCACTTT. Translation: CASTHGQGGRSPLHF. The genes are TRBV7-8 and TRBJ1-6; 10 bases are shared with TRBD1. Germline V gene lookup returns CDR1 SGHVS and CDR2 FQNEAQ. The CDR3 consists of 15 residues. Trimming at V came to 7 bases and at J to 10 bases, leaving 10 bases not matched to a gene.

V usage is TRBV20-1 and J usage is TRBJ2-7; D unresolved. CDR1 DFQATT and CDR2 SNEGSKA come from the germline V gene (reference sequence). The CDR3 runs to 10 residues. Trimming cost V 5 bases and J 3 bases, with 5 bases left between them. DNA of the CDR3: TGCAGTGCTCAAAACTACGAGCAGTACTTC. Its protein product is CSAQNYEQYF.